This entry describes one T cell receptor beta chain. The specificity of this receptor is unknown. No base quality values were provided; no much bigger clone lies one nucleotide off. This specimen belongs to a study of shared clonotypes between healthy human individuals (dated by TCRdb to the early 2020s). As for the study more broadly: The cohort included a few men and two women between 18 and 49 years of age. For each donor, three plates each were used for CD4 naive and CD4 memory, two plates were used for CD8 naive, and one plate was used for CD8 memory. Each donor's leukapheresis produced roughly between roughly 0.85 and 10 billion PBMCs. Libraries were prepared and TCR repertoires were sequenced by different laboratories using diverse techniques, in order to increase sequencing depth and limit assay-specific biases. Blood TCR repertoires of about 5 healthy adults were deeply sequenced to estimate repertoire size and the extent of clonotype sharing between individuals. Paper-wide results and their limitations: Rarefaction of sorted-subset datasets indicated incomplete sequencing despite the large sequencing depth. Sampling was restricted to blood, and TCR repertoires in tissues likely differ from the TCR repertoires found in blood. Clonotypes shared by all four sorted-subset donors showed higher generation probabilities than non-shared clonotypes. Pairwise subsampling led to the expectation that sequencing depth would affect the degree of clonotype sharing among donors. Because the study included only a small number of donors, the genetic and exposure-history diversity represented was limited. Estimated clonotype richness was generally larger for naive than for memory subsets. Sharing across a few donors was observed for about 5% of naive CD4, 3.5% of naive CD8, 2% to 2.5% of memory CD4, and about 0.4% of memory CD8 clonotypes.

Using the deep immunoSEQ assay, TCR CDR3 regions were amplified from genomic DNA by multiplex PCR. Extracted genomic DNA from each cell subset was distributed evenly across all wells of several immunoSEQ 96-well plates, and each plate was treated as a replicate. Each replicate PCR for sorted subsets received about 180 ng genomic DNA, equal to roughly 30,000 T cell genomes. The purified libraries were quantified using a Qubit 3.0 fluorometer, sized with a Bioanalyzer 2100, and then quantified again using the KAPA Library Quantification kit. Every immunoSEQ 96-well plate was sequenced on a dedicated single-read 150-cycle Illumina NextSeq 550 flow cell. The authors' pipeline ran thus. Because the immunoSEQ output held only junctional sequences and lacked quality scores, the filtering could not match the filtering applied to full-length reads. To assign V/J genes and CDR3, sequences were annotated against IMGT germline references using PyIR, a Python wrapper for IgBLAST v1.9. Reads were removed for weak V/J assignments (E-value above 1e-6), missing CDR3, stop codons, out-of-frame junctions, or ambiguous translated residues. V3J clonotypes were defined as sequences sharing the same inferred V gene, J gene, and CDR3 amino acid sequence. Percentage overlap between repertoires was calculated by dividing the number of shared unique clonotypes by the size of the smaller repertoire. Richness of each repertoire was evaluated using RTK rarefaction, the Chao1 estimator, and Recon v2.1 estimates of unobserved clonotypes. Generation probabilities were computed with OLGA for all TCRbeta clonotypes obtained by the gDNA method from several donors. What TCRdb holds here is the immuneACCESS table cut down to in-frame rearrangements. Part of the clones is not present; checked against another copy, under half of the missing clones reflect an unresolved V gene, and the others are unexplained. V and J calls and clone size are given by that table; D and trimming were obtained from the DNA. The sample profile shows about 2.5 million clones; under 95% of them were found once. The biggest ten clones account for 0.37% of the sample.

The donors were healthy, HIV-negative adults with no recently reported acute infections or vaccinations. Every donor was a Caucasian adult living in Nashville, Tennessee, USA. Magnetic negative selection was used to enrich CD4+ T cells, after which naive cells were positively selected on CD45RA and the negative fraction became the memory subset. After blood collection by leukapheresis, PBMCs were isolated using Ficoll-Histopaque density gradient centrifugation and then cryopreserved in the vapor phase of liquid nitrogen. Analytical flow cytometry was used to check the purity and quantity of every magnetically sorted T cell population. Genomic DNA was isolated from every sorted fraction and measured by UV absorbance on a Nanodrop 2000c. The sequenced sample consisted of naive CD4+ T cells from PBMCs. The sample's cell subset or site label is to be understood as: CD45RA+ positively selected. The sequence derives from a man between 18 and 35 years old in good health. Some clones in this sample may be carry-over from other donors' samples.

The nucleotide sequence is TGTGCCAGCAGCTTGAGTGTCACCTATGGCTACACCTTC. Translated, it reads CASSLSVTYGYTF. Recombination joined TRBV5-4 with TRBJ1-2; no D gene call is confident. V and J lose 1 base and 4 bases, and a span of 8 bases separates them. The germline V gene (reference sequence) specifies SGHNT as CDR1 and YYREEE as CDR2. The CDR3 has 13 amino acids, counting the end cysteine and phenylalanine. Only the CDR3 portion is preserved as DNA: 39 bases, with reading frame beginning at the first base.